One sample yielded the 8 T cell receptor beta chains listed below, sequenced in a study of cytomegalovirus exposure and HLA in healthy donors. The PCR had 60 Vbeta and 13 Jbeta primers. TCRdb's copy holds only in-frame clones and misses some; the assay was immunoSEQ multiplex PCR. This table holds about 130,000 clones, around 80% found once. Sequenced material: PBMCs. These receptor sequences come from a man aged 35 to 55 in good health and CMV-seropositive.

The V call is TRBV5-1, the J call TRBJ1-3; 7 bases map to TRBD1. Germline V gene data show CDR1 as SGHRS and CDR2 as YFSETQ. V was pared by 4 bases and J by 2 bases, with 6 bases of the junction left unmatched. There are 15 residues in the CDR3. CDR3 region: CASSPTGTTGNTIYF. The DNA for the CDR3 is TGCGCCAGCAGCCCGACAGGGACAACTGGAAACACCATATATTTT.

The chain has TRBV30 and TRBJ2-7, with TRBD1 matching 7 bases. The CDR3 covers 17 residues. The V segment lost 0 bases and the J segment 0 bases; nucleotides outside the gene matches: 11. Per the germline V gene, CDR1 is GTSNPN and CDR2 is SVGIG (reference sequence). The DNA for the CDR3 is TGTGCCTGGAGTGTAGTTGCTCGGACAGGTAGCTCCTACGAGCAGTACTTC. Translated: CAWSVVARTGSSYEQYF.

The genes are TRBV25-1 and TRBJ1-5, with a tentative D call TRBD1 (5 bases). Germline CDR1 MGHDK, CDR2 SYGVNS. The length of the CDR3 is 13 residues. V gave up 3 bases and J gave up 7 bases, with 10 bases separating them. The CDR3 here is CASSESGNQPQHF. The CDR3 nucleotides are TGTGCCAGCAGTGAGTCAGGGAACCAGCCCCAGCATTTT.

The chain is built from TRBV4-1 and TRBJ2-1; 9 nucleotides match TRBD2. The V gene's germline CDR1 is MGHRA and CDR2 YSYEKL. J was trimmed by 7 bases and V by 2 bases; bases with no gene match: 9. The CDR3 spans 16 residues. As DNA, the CDR3 is TGCGCCAGCAGCCAAATACTGGCGGGAGGGGAAAATGAGCAGTTCTTC. Encoded protein: CASSQILAGGENEQFF.

The V gene is TRBV7-9, the J gene TRBJ1-2; D is possibly TRBD1 (5 bases). V dropped 5 bases and J dropped 6 bases, with 10 bases sitting between them. Per germline, CDR1 SEHNR and CDR2 FQNEAQ (reference sequence). The CDR3 is 12 amino acids. The CDR3 loop is CASSPRGHGYTF. The DNA of the CDR3 is TGTGCCAGCAGCCCGCGGGGACATGGCTACACCTTC.

The chain has TRBV6-1 and TRBJ1-5, with D perhaps TRBD1 (6 bases). The V end lost 6 bases, the J end lost 5 bases, and 11 bases lay between the germline ends. CDR3 length equals 13 residues. CDR1 and CDR2 (germline): MNHNS, SASEGT. CDR3 amino acids: CASSATGHQPQHF. The CDR3, as DNA: TGTGCCAGCAGCGCCACAGGGCATCAGCCCCAGCATTTT.

The J gene is TRBJ2-3, the V gene TRBV7-6; tentative D call: TRBD2 (6 bases). Germline V gene sequence: CDR1 SGHVS, CDR2 FNYEAQ. This CDR3 region has 18 residues. The V end lost 1 base, the J end lost 4 bases, and 21 bases lay between the germline ends. DNA of the CDR3: TGTGCCAGCAGCTTAGGGGGGACTTACCTAAAGCGCCCAGATACGCAGTATTTT. Protein product: CASSLGGTYLKRPDTQYF.

V gene TRBV7-9 combines with J gene TRBJ2-1; 8 bases agree with TRBD2. Trimming at V came to 2 bases and at J to 3 bases, leaving 3 bases not matched to a gene. Germline V CDR1 and CDR2: SEHNR, FQNEAQ (reference sequence). The length of the CDR3 is 15 residues. The CDR3 spells CASSLTGRGYNEQFF. In DNA, the CDR3 is TGTGCCAGCAGCTTAACCGGGAGGGGCTACAATGAGCAGTTCTTC.